What follows are 4 T cell receptor beta chains derived from one specimen sequenced in a study of T cell repertoires in cytomegalovirus infection (dated by TCRdb to between 2017 and 2020). Data came from an Illumina HiSeq 1500. TCRdb itself trimmed the public reads at Q25 with fastp, ran MiXCR and retained productive beta chains. Under each unique CDR3 protein, matching rows form one entry showing the most common genes and DNA. The sample table lists a few hundred thousand distinct CDR3 sequences, about a sixth of them with a count of one. The ten biggest clones cover roughly half of the sample. The source material was CD8+ T cells from PBMCs. These receptor sequences come from a human donor in good health (CMV status not recorded). Some clones in this sample may be carry-over from other donors' samples.

This clonotype showed up many times. V is TRBV28 and J is TRBJ1-2; tentatively, D is TRBD1 (6 bases). Germline CDR1 and CDR2: MDHEN and SYDVKM. Trimming removed 6 bases at V and 4 bases at J, with 18 bases between. The CDR3 extends over 15 amino acids. DNA of the CDR3: TGTGCCAGCAGCCCTATTCAGGGGTTCGGCTATGGCTACACCTTC. This encodes CASSPIQGFGYGYTF.

In this sample, this clonotype turned up many times. This CDR3 is CASSLIRVANPYGYTF. CDR3 nucleotides: TGTGCCAGCAGTTTAATCAGGGTAGCCAACCCCTATGGCTACACCTTC. V is TRBV12-3 or TRBV12-4 and J is TRBJ1-2; D is possibly TRBD1 (5 bases). The CDR3 runs to 16 residues. V was trimmed by 2 bases and J by 4 bases, leaving 17 bases between them.

The chain combines TRBV5-6 with TRBJ1-5, with TRBD1 identical over 8 bases. Per germline, CDR1 SGHDT and CDR2 YYEEEE. V shed 0 bases and J 6 bases; nucleotides not matched to a gene: 5. This CDR3 spans 15 amino acids. The CDR3 reads CASSLAGGRGQPQHF. As DNA, the CDR3 is TGTGCCAGCAGCTTGGCAGGGGGCCGGGGTCAGCCCCAGCATTTT.

The sample holds many counts of this clonotype. The chain links TRBV12-3 or TRBV12-4 to TRBJ2-2; the D call may be TRBD1 or TRBD2 (5 bases each). This CDR3 has 14 amino acids. The V and J ends lost 3 bases and 7 bases respectively, with 12 bases between them. DNA of the CDR3: TGTGCCAGCAGTTTTCAAGGGGACGGCGGGGAGCTGTTTTTT. This translates into CASSFQGDGGELFF.